The entry that follows covers one T cell receptor beta chain sequence. The antigen is undetermined. The source of the sample is a study of shared clonotypes between healthy human individuals. Study findings and constraints: It was the few donors that limited the genetic and exposure-history diversity represented.

Here immunoSEQ multiplex PCR was the method, and the copy in TCRdb shows in-frame clones only, minus some. The sample gives about 560,000 clones, around three quarters of which show up once; around 13% is in the top ten. Per the germline V gene, CDR1 is SNHLY and CDR2 is FYNNEI. V was pared by 8 bases and J by 1 base, with 3 bases between. CDR3 size: 11 residues. This clonotype originated in a woman aged 40 to 55 in good health. Some clones in this sample may be carry-over from other donors' samples. The sample comprised PBMCs. The chain links TRBV2 to TRBJ1-3; D gene uncertain. In DNA form, the CDR3 reads TGTGCCAGCCAATCTGGAAACACCATATATTTT. It encodes CASQSGNTIYF.